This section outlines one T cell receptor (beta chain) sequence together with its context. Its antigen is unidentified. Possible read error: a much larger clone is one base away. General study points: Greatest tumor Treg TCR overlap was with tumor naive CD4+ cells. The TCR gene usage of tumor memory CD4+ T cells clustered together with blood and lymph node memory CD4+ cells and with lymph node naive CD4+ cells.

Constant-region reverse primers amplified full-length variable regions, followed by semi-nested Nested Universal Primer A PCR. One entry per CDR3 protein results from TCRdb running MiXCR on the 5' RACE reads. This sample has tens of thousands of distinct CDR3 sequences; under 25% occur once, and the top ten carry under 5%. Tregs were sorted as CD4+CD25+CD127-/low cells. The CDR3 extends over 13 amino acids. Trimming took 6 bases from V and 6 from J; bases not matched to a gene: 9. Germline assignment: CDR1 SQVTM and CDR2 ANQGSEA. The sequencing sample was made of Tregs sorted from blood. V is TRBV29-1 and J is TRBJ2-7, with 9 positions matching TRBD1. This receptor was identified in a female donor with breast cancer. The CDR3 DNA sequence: TGCAGCGTCGGACAGGGGACCGCTGCCGAGCAGTACTTC. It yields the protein CSVGQGTAAEQYF.